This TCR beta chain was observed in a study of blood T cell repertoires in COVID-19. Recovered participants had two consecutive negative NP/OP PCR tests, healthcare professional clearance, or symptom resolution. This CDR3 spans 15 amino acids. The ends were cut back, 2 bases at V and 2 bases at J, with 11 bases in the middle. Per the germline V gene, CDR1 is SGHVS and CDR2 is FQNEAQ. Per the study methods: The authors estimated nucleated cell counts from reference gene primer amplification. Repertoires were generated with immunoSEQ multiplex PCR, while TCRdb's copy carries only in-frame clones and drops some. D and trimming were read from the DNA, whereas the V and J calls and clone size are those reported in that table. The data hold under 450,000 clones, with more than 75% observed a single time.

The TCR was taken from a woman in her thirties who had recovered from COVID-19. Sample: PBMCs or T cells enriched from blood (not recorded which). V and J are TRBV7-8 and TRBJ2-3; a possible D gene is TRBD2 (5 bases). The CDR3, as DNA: TGTGCCAGCAGCTTAATAGCGATCTCCACAGATACGCAGTATTTT. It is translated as CASSLIAISTDTQYF.